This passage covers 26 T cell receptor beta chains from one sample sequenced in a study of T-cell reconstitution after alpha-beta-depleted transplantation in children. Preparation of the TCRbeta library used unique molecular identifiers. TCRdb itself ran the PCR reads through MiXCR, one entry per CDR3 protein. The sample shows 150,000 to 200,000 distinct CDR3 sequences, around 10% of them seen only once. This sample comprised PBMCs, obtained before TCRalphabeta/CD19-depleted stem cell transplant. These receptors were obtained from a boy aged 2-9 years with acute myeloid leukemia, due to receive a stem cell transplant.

Here the CDR3 DNA reads TGCAGTGCTAGTCGCTGGCCCGGACCGGCAGGCCAAGAGACCCAGTACTTC. This sequence encodes CSASRWPGPAGQETQYF. This chain links TRBV20-1 with TRBJ2-5; no firm D call. CDR3 size: 17 residues. Germline-derived CDR1 and CDR2 are DFQATT and SNEGSKA (reference sequence). With 3 bases removed from V and 1 base from J, the gap between germline ends came to 21 bases.

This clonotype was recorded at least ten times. CDR3 amino acids: CASSQEDTEAFF. The CDR3 DNA reads TGCGCCAGCAGCCAAGAGGACACTGAAGCTTTCTTT. V usage is TRBV4-1 and J usage is TRBJ1-1; the D is unclear. The CDR3 consists of 12 residues. Germline V CDR1 and CDR2: MGHRA, YSYEKL. Trimming shortened V by 0 bases and J by 3 bases, and 2 bases separated the two germline ends.

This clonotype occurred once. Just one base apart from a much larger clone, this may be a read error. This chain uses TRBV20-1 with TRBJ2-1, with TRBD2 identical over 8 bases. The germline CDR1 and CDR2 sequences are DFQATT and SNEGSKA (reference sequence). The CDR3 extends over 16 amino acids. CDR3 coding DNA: TGCTGTGCTAGCCCCCGACGGGGGGGCATCTACAATGAGCAGTTCTTC. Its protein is CCASPRRGGIYNEQFF.

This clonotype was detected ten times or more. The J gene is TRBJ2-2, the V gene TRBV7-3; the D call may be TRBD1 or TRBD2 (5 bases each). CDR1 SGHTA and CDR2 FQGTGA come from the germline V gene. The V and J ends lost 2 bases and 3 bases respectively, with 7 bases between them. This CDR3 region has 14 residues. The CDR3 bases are TGTGCCAGCAGCTTACAGGGAGACACCGGGGAGCTGTTTTTT. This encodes CASSLQGDTGELFF.

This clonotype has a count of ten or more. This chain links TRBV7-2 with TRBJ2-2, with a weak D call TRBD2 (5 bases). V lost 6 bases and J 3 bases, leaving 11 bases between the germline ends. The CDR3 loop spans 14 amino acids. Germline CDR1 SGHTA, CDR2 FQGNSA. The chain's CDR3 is CASRPPSYTGELFF. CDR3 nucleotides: TGTGCCAGCAGACCTCCTAGCTACACCGGGGAGCTGTTTTTT.

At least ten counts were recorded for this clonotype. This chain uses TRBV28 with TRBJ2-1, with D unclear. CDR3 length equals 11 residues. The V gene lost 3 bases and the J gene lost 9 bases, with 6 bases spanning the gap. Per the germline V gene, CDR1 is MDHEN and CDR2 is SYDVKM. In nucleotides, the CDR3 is TGTGCCAGCAGTTTGGGGATTGAGCAGTTCTTC. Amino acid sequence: CASSLGIEQFF.

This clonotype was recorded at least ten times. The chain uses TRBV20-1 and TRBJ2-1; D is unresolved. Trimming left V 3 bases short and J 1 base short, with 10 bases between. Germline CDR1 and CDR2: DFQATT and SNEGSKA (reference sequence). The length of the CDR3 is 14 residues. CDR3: CSASLGFSYNEQFF. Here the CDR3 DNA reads TGCAGTGCTAGTCTCGGGTTTTCCTACAATGAGCAGTTCTTC.

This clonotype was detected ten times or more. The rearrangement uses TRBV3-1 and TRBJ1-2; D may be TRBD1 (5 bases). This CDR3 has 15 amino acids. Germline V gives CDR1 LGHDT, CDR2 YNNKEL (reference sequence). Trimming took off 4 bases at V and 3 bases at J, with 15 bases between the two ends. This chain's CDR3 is CASSLGPQTDYGYTF. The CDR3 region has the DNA TGTGCCAGCAGCCTCGGCCCCCAGACAGACTATGGCTACACCTTC.

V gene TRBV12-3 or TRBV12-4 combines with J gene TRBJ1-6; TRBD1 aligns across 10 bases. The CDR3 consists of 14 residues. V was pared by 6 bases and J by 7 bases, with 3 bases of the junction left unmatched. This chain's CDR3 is CASRGDRGNSPLHF. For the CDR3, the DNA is TGTGCCAGCAGGGGGGACAGGGGAAATTCACCCCTCCACTTT.

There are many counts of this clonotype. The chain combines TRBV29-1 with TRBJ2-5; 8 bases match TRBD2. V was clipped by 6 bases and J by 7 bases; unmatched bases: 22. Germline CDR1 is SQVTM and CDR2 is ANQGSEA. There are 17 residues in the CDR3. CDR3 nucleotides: TGCAGCGTCACAAAGAGACTAGCGCAACTCCCGACTGGGACCCAGTACTTC. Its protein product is CSVTKRLAQLPTGTQYF. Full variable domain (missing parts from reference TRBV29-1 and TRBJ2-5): SAVISQKPSRDICQRGTSLTIQCQVDSQVTMMFWYRQQPGQSLTLIATANQGSEATYESGFVIDKFPISRPNLTFSTLTVSNMSPEDSSIYLCSVTKRLAQLPTGTQYFGPGTRLLVL.

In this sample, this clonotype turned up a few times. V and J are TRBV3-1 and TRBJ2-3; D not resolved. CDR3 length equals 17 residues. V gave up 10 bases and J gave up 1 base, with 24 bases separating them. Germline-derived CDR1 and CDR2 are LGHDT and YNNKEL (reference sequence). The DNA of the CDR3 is TGTGCCACCTCCCAAGATCGGAGCTCAAGTGGCACAGATACGCAGTATTTT. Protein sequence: CATSQDRSSSGTDTQYF.

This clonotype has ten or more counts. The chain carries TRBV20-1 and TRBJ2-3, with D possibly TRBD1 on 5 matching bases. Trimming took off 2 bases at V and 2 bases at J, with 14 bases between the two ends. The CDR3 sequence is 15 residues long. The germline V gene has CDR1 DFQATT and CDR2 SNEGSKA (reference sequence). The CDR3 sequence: CSARPSGLFTDTQYF. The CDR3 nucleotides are TGCAGTGCTAGACCCTCAGGGTTATTCACAGATACGCAGTATTTT.

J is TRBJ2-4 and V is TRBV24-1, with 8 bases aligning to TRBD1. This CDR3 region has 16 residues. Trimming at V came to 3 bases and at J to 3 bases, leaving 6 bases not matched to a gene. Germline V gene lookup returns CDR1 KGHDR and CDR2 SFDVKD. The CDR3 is CATSDPTGASKNIQYF. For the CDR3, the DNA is TGTGCCACCAGTGATCCGACAGGGGCCAGCAAAAACATTCAGTACTTC.

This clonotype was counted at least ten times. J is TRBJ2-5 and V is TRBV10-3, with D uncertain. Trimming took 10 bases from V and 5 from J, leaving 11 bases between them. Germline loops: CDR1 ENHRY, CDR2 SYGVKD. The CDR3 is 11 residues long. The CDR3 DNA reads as TGTGCCACCAAGGGTCAGGAGACCCAGTACTTC. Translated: CATKGQETQYF.

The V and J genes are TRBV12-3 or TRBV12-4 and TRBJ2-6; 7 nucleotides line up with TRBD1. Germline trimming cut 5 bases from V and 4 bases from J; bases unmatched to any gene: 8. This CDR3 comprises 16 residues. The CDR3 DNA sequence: TGTGCCAGCAGTACGACAGGGTTAGGCGGGGCCAACGTCCTGACTTTC. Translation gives CASSTTGLGGANVLTF.

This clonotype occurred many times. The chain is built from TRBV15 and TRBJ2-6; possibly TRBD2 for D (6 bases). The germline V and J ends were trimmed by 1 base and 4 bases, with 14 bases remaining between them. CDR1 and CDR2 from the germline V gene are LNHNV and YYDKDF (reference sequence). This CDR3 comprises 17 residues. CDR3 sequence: CATSRVPPGDGANVLTF. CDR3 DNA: TGTGCCACCAGCAGAGTACCCCCGGGAGACGGGGCCAACGTCCTGACTTTC.

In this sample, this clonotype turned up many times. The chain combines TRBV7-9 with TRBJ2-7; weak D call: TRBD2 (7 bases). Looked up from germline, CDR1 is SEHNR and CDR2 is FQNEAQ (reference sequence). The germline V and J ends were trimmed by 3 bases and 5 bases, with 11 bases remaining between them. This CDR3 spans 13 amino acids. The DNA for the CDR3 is TGTGCCAGCAGCTTGGGGGGGCCCCACGAGCAGTACTTC. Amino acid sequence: CASSLGGPHEQYF.

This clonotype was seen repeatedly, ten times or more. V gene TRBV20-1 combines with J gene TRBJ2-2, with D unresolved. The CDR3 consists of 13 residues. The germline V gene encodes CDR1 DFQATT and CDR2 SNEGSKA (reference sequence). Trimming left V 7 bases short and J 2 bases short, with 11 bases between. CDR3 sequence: CSVPRFNTGELFF. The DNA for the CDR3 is TGCAGTGTACCTCGGTTTAACACCGGGGAGCTGTTTTTT.

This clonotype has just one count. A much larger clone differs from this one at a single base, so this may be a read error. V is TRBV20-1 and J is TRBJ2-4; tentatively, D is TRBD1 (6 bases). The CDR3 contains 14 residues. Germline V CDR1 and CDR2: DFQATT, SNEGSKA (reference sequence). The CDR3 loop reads CTASFQGAKNIQYF. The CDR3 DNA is TGCACTGCTAGTTTCCAGGGGGCCAAAAACATTCAGTACTTC.

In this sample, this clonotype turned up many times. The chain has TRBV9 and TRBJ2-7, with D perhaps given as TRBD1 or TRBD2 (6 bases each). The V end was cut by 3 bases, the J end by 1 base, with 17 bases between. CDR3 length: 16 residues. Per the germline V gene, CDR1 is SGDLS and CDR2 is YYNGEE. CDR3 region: CASSARVGGQSYEQYF. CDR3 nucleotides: TGTGCCAGCAGCGCCCGTGTTGGGGGGCAGTCCTACGAGCAGTACTTC.

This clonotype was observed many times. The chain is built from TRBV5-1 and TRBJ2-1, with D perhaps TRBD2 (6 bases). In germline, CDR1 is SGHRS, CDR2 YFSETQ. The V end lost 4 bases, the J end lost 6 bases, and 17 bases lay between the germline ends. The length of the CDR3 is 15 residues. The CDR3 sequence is CASSQEVGGFNEQFF. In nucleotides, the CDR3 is TGCGCCAGCAGCCAAGAAGTGGGGGGTTTCAATGAGCAGTTCTTC.

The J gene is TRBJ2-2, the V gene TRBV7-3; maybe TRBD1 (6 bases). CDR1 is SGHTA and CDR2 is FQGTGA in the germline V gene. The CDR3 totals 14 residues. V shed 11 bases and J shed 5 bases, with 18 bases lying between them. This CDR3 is CASSRGPDTGELFF. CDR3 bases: TGTGCCTCCTCCAGGGGCCCGGATACCGGGGAGCTGTTTTTT.

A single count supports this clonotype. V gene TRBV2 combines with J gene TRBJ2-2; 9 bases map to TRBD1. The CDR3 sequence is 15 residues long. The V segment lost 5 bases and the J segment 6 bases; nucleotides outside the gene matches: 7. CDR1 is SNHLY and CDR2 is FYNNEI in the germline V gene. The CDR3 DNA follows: TGTGCCAGCAGTCCGGGACAGGGTTGGTCCGGGGAGCTGTTTTTT. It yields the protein CASSPGQGWSGELFF.

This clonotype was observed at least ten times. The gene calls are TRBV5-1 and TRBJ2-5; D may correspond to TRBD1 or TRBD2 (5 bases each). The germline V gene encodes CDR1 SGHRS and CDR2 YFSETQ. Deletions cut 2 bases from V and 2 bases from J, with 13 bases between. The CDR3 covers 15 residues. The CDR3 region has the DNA TGCGCCAGCAGCTTTTTGCCGGGACGGCAAGAGACCCAGTACTTC. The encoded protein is CASSFLPGRQETQYF. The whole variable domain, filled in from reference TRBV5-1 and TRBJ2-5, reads KAGVTQTPRYLIKTRGQQVTLSCSPISGHRSVSWYQQTPGQGLQFLFEYFSETQRNKGNFPGRFSGRQFSNSRSEMNVSTLELGDSALYLCASSFLPGRQETQYFGPGTRLLVL.

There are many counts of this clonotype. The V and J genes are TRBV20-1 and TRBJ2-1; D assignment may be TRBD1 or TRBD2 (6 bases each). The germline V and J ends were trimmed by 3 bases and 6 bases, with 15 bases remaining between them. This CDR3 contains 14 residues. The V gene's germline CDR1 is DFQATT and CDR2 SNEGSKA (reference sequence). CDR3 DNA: TGCAGTGCTAGTCCCCGGGGGCAAGGCAATGAGCAGTTCTTC. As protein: CSASPRGQGNEQFF.

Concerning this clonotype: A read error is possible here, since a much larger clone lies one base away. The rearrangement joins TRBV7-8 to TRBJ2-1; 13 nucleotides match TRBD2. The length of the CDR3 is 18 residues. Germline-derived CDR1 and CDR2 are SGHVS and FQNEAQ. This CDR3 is CAGSPGLAGVKSYNEQFF. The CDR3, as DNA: TGTGCCGGCAGCCCCGGACTAGCGGGAGTTAAGTCCTACAATGAGCAGTTCTTC.